The next 17 T cell receptor beta chains were all read from a single sample in a study of blood T cell dynamics during melanoma immunotherapy. Time point in this sample: week 3, after first cycle of checkpoint inhibitor. The table came from immunoSEQ multiplex PCR; TCRdb's copy has only in-frame clones and leaves some out. Of about 7,600 clones listed, roughly 84% are singletons. Sequences were derived from blood, sampled from a patient treated with checkpoint blockade. The receptors originated from a human donor with melanoma.

This clone appeared a single time. J is TRBJ2-1 and V is TRBV9; the D call may be TRBD1 or TRBD2 (6 bases each). From germline, CDR1 is SGDLS and CDR2 YYNGEE. The CDR3 sequence is 15 residues long. Trimming took 0 bases from V and 5 from J, leaving 12 bases between them. DNA for the CDR3: TGTGCCAGCAGCGTAGTAGGGGGGAGAAACAATGAGCAGTTCTTC. Its protein is CASSVVGGRNNEQFF.

The rearrangement joins TRBV7-9 to TRBJ2-7; tentatively, D is TRBD2 (6 bases). Deletions cut 5 bases from V and 3 bases from J, with 11 bases between. Looked up from germline, CDR1 is SEHNR and CDR2 is FQNEAQ (reference sequence). This CDR3 has 13 residues. Written as DNA, the CDR3 is TGTGCCAGCAGCGGGGGGTGGGTCTACGAGCAGTACGTC. It encodes CASSGGWVYEQYV.

The chain recombines TRBV10-3 with TRBJ1-1, with 8 nucleotides matching TRBD1. The CDR3 totals 13 residues. The ends lost 5 bases at V and 13 bases at J; junction bases unmatched: 12. The V gene's germline CDR1 is ENHRY and CDR2 SYGVKD. CDR3 loop: CAISFSGGAEVFF. The CDR3 coding sequence is TGTGCCATCAGTTTCTCAGGGGGCGCTGAGGTTTTCTTT.

V is TRBV15 and J is TRBJ2-2; a possible D gene is TRBD2 (6 bases). The CDR3 has 13 amino acids. Trimming shortened V by 2 bases and J by 7 bases, and 8 bases separated the two germline ends. Germline loops: CDR1 LNHNV, CDR2 YYDKDF (reference sequence). The CDR3 protein is CATSRRRGGELFF. The CDR3, as DNA: TGTGCCACCAGCAGACGGAGGGGCGGGGAGCTGTTTTTT.

This clone appeared a single time. The V gene is TRBV6-6, the J gene TRBJ2-7; 7 bases are shared with TRBD1. V shed 6 bases and J 7 bases; nucleotides not matched to a gene: 9. The CDR3 spans 13 residues. Germline CDR1 and CDR2: MNHNY and SVGAGI (reference sequence). The CDR3, as DNA: TGTGCCAGCAGACGGGACAGCTCGGGAGAGCAGTACGTC. Translated, it gives CASRRDSSGEQYV.

J is TRBJ2-6 and V is TRBV5-1, with 8 positions matching TRBD1. This CDR3 spans 18 amino acids. Germline-derived CDR1 and CDR2 are SGHRS and YFSETQ. V dropped 4 bases and J dropped 0; count of bases not matched to a gene: 9. The CDR3 here is CASSAGQGKISGANVLTF. CDR3 nucleotide sequence: TGCGCCAGCAGCGCAGGACAGGGCAAAATCTCTGGGGCCAACGTCCTGACTTTC.

The V and J genes are TRBV19 and TRBJ2-7; D gene ambiguous. The CDR3 is 15 amino acids. V gave up 2 bases and J gave up 0 bases, with 11 bases separating them. CDR1 LNHDA and CDR2 SQIVND come from the germline V gene (reference sequence). The CDR3 loop reads CASSISGITSYEQYF. The CDR3 DNA reads TGTGCCAGTAGTATATCTGGAATTACCTCCTACGAGCAGTACTTC.

The chain links TRBV28 to TRBJ1-6; no firm D call. The CDR3 consists of 16 residues. Trimming pared 6 bases from V and 0 bases from J, leaving 12 bases between. Germline CDR1 is MDHEN and CDR2 is SYDVKM. The CDR3 loop reads CASRVDSFSYNSPLHF. For the CDR3, the DNA is TGTGCCAGCAGGGTAGATTCTTTCTCCTATAATTCACCCCTCCACTTT.

This clone has just a few counts. The gene calls are TRBV2 and TRBJ1-3; D is possibly TRBD1 (5 bases). CDR3 size: 15 residues. V was shortened by 2 bases and J by 2 bases, with 10 bases between the two germline ends. Germline CDR1 reads SNHLY; CDR2 reads FYNNEI. The CDR3 nucleotides read TGTGCCAGCAGTGAACTGGGGGTGACTGGAAACACCATATATTTT. Its protein product is CASSELGVTGNTIYF.

The count of this clone is one. The chain recombines TRBV7-8 with TRBJ2-5; D gene uncertain. The J call could be wrong; TRBJ2-7 is a better fit for the DNA end. CDR1 is SGHVS and CDR2 is FQNEAQ in the germline V gene. The CDR3 runs to 14 residues. The CDR3 sequence: CASSLAGRVYEQYF. The CDR3, as DNA: TGTGCCAGCAGCTTAGCAGGGCGCGTCTACGAGCAGTACTTC.

This clone turned up a few times. The chain employs TRBV6-5 and TRBJ1-6; a possible D gene is TRBD1 (5 bases). Per germline, CDR1 MNHEY and CDR2 SVGAGI. Trimming stripped 2 bases from V and 9 bases from J, with 14 bases between. The CDR3 sequence is 15 residues long. CDR3 protein: CASSYRAVGGSPLHF. DNA for the CDR3: TGTGCCAGCAGTTACAGGGCCGTTGGGGGTTCACCCCTCCACTTT.

The DNA of the CDR3 is TGTGCCAGCAGCTTTCAAGGGTACAATTCACCCCTCCACTTT. This gives the protein CASSFQGYNSPLHF. The chain combines TRBV5-6 with TRBJ1-6; D unresolved. The CDR3 has 14 residues. V lost 2 bases and J lost 7, with 10 bases in between. The V gene's germline CDR1 is SGHDT and CDR2 YYEEEE.

This clone occurred once. V gene TRBV13 combines with J gene TRBJ2-7; TRBD1 might be the D (5 bases). Looked up from germline, CDR1 is PRHDT and CDR2 is FYEKMQ (reference sequence). The CDR3 loop spans 12 amino acids. V dropped 1 base and J dropped 6 bases, with 7 bases sitting between them. The CDR3 sequence: CASSLVQGEQYV. The CDR3 nucleotides read TGTGCCAGCAGCTTAGTTCAGGGCGAGCAGTACGTC.

Details on this clone: This CDR3 is also generated by other DNA sequences in the sample. The CDR3 sequence is CASSHSLQGSNEKLFF. CDR3 nucleotide sequence: TGCGCCAGCAGTCACTCCCTACAGGGTTCTAATGAAAAACTGTTTTTT. This chain joins TRBV4-1 and TRBJ1-4; maybe TRBD1 (6 bases). Deletions cut 6 bases from V and 3 bases from J, with 17 bases between. Germline assignment: CDR1 MGHRA and CDR2 YSYEKL. CDR3 length: 16 amino acids.

This chain joins TRBV7-2 and TRBJ2-1; D could derive from TRBD1 or TRBD2 (6 bases each). Germline CDR1 is SGHTA and CDR2 is FQGNSA. This CDR3 is 16 amino acids long. V was shortened by 0 bases and J by 4 bases, with 13 bases between the two germline ends. The CDR3 loop reads CASSLAHTGAYNEQFF. The CDR3 region has the DNA TGTGCCAGCAGCTTAGCACACACGGGGGCATACAATGAGCAGTTCTTC.

This clone was counted once. This chain joins TRBV6-8 and TRBJ1-5; D is uncertain. The V end was cut by 5 bases, the J end by 0 bases, with 11 bases between. The CDR3 runs 15 residues. The germline CDR1 and CDR2 sequences are MNHGY and SAAAGT. DNA of the CDR3: TGTGCCAGCAGTCAAGAGATTTATAGCAATCAGCCCCAGCATTTT. Amino acid sequence: CASSQEIYSNQPQHF.

This chain connects TRBV18 to TRBJ1-2; D not resolved. Germline-derived CDR1 and CDR2 are KGHSH and LQKENI. Trimming shortened V by 2 bases and J by 2 bases, and 6 bases separated the two germline ends. The CDR3 is 13 residues long. The DNA for the CDR3 is TGTGCCAGCTCACCAGAGAGCAACTATGGCTACACCTTC. Translation: CASSPESNYGYTF.